One and the same sample provided the 7 T cell receptor beta chains below, sequenced in a study of human T cells and chemical hapten exposure. Sample time point: patch test 2, 6 weeks after DPC sensitization. Treatment noted: therapeutic diphenylcyclopropenone sensitization with weekly scalp DPC. TCRdb analysed the RACE reads with MiXCR anew, one entry per CDR3 protein. The profile shows fewer than 100,000 distinct CDR3 sequences, around 10% of them singletons. The sequences come from whole blood, collected in connection with sensitization to the hapten diphenylcyclopropenone (DPC). These receptors were obtained from a man aged 18 to 29 with alopecia areata. Some clones in this sample may be carry-over from other donors' samples.

This clonotype appeared a few times. The chain has TRBV14 and TRBJ1-6; the D is unclear. V lost 2 bases and J lost 4, with 6 bases in between. The V gene's germline CDR1 is SGHDN and CDR2 FVKESK. CDR3 length: 14 amino acids. CDR3: CASSQNIYNSPLHF. In nucleotides, the CDR3 is TGTGCCAGCAGCCAAAACATTTATAATTCACCCCTCCACTTT.

This clonotype occurred a few times. The chain combines TRBV12-3 or TRBV12-4 with TRBJ2-1; D may be TRBD1 (5 bases). V gave up 6 bases and J gave up 12 bases, with 24 bases separating them. The CDR3 sequence is 15 residues long. The CDR3 bases are TGTGCCAGCAGCCGTTGGCAGGGTGCCGTGAGCACGCAGTTCTTC. Encoded protein: CASSRWQGAVSTQFF.

This clonotype occurred a few times. The rearrangement joins TRBV28 to TRBJ2-3; D not certain. From germline, CDR1 is MDHEN and CDR2 SYDVKM. V lost 2 bases to trimming and J lost 1 base, with 10 bases between them. The CDR3 is made up of 15 amino acids. The CDR3 nucleotides read TGTGCCAGCAGTTTAGGGTCTCCAGGCACAGATACGCAGTATTTT. Translating it yields CASSLGSPGTDTQYF.

This clonotype was counted between two and nine times. The chain is built from TRBV29-1 and TRBJ1-2; 8 bases agree with TRBD1. CDR1 is SQVTM, CDR2 ANQGSEA, per germline. The CDR3 is made up of 12 amino acids. Trimming at V came to 6 bases and at J to 8 bases, leaving 8 bases not matched to a gene. This CDR3 is CSVVTGDSGYTF. The CDR3 DNA reads as TGCAGCGTCGTGACAGGGGACAGCGGCTACACCTTC.

This clonotype was detected many times. The rearrangement uses TRBV7-9 and TRBJ1-1; possible D gene TRBD1, 6 bases. The CDR3 has 15 amino acids. V lost 3 bases and J 1 base, leaving 12 bases between the germline ends. Germline lookup yields CDR1 SEHNR and CDR2 FQNEAQ (reference sequence). CDR3 sequence reads: CASSFAEQGNTEAFF. CDR3 sequence (DNA): TGTGCCAGCAGCTTCGCCGAACAGGGGAACACTGAAGCTTTCTTT.

This clonotype was seen at least ten times. Here the CDR3 DNA reads TGCGCCAGCAGCCAAGTCACTGGGTCTGACGAGCAGTACTTC. Its protein is CASSQVTGSDEQYF. V gene TRBV4-1 combines with J gene TRBJ2-7; D remains ambiguous. Germline V gene data show CDR1 as MGHRA and CDR2 as YSYEKL. CDR3 size: 14 residues. With 1 base removed from V and 5 bases from J, the gap between germline ends came to 12 bases.

This clonotype was seen many times. The chain recombines TRBV20-1 with TRBJ1-1, with no clear D. This CDR3 spans 14 amino acids. Germline CDR1 DFQATT, CDR2 SNEGSKA (reference sequence). V lost 3 bases to trimming and J lost 3 bases, with 14 bases between them. The CDR3, as DNA: TGCAGTGCTAGGAGGCGACCCGCGGACACTGAAGCTTTCTTT. It encodes CSARRRPADTEAFF.